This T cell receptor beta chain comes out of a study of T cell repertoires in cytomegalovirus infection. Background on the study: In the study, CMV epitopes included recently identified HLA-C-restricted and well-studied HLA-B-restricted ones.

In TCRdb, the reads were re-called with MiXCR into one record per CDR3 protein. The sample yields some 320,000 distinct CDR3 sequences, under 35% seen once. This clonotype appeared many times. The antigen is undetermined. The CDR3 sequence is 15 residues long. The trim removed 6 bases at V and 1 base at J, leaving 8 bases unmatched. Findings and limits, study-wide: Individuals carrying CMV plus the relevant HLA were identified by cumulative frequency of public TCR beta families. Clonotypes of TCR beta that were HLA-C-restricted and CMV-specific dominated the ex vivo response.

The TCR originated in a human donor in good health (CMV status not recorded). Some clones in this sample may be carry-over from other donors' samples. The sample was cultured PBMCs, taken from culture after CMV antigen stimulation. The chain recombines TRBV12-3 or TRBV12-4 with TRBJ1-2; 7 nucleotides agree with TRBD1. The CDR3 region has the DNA TGTGCCAGCAGCCCACAGGGGCCGATTAACTATGGCTACACCTTC. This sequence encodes CASSPQGPINYGYTF.